The rows below give T cell receptor beta chains drawn from one sample of a study of cytomegalovirus exposure and HLA in healthy donors. The method was immunoSEQ multiplex PCR; TCRdb's version includes in-frame clones alone and lacks a portion of them. Found here are about 160,000 clones, 82% of them singletons; the top ten hold roughly 0.99%. Input material: PBMCs. The origin of the receptors is a girl aged 2 to 10 in good health and CMV-seropositive. The conserved cysteine and the conserved F or W are not part of the CDR3 here. Each record gives: D gene, J gene, V gene, CDR3 protein. The D gene is left open where the match is weak.

.,TRBJ1-4,TRBV7-9,ASSGRGGDEKLF
.,TRBJ2-5,TRBV20-1,SALQETQY
.,TRBJ2-5,TRBV5-1,ASSSGTYQETQY
.,TRBJ1-1,TRBV7-4,ASSYVRGASGGTEAF
.,TRBJ2-5,TRBV4-2,ASSLHHELETQY
TRBD1,TRBJ2-7,TRBV6-1,ASSTAGTGGPWQY
.,TRBJ2-3,TRBV6-1,ASSESSSTDTQY
.,TRBJ1-1,TRBV30,AWRHLSTEAF
TRBD1,TRBJ2-1,TRBV7-8,ASSLGQELTYNEQF
TRBD1,TRBJ1-2,TRBV2,ASSTGDYGYT
.,TRBJ2-7,TRBV7-9,ASSLVGFEGNEQY
TRBD1,TRBJ2-1,TRBV6-4,ASSDSTGGYNEQF
TRBD1,TRBJ2-7,TRBV2,ASSPSGTGKGEQY
TRBD1,TRBJ1-1,TRBV30,ALANYRGNTEAF
TRBD1,TRBJ1-1,TRBV6-1,ASGDRENTEAF
TRBD1,TRBJ2-3,TRBV5-1,ASSRGQGGPDTQY
.,TRBJ2-7,TRBV27,ASSLSIASYEQY
.,TRBJ2-6,TRBV19,ASRRDSYFSGANVLT
.,TRBJ1-1,TRBV11-3,ASSLGPLSEAF
TRBD2,TRBJ2-3,TRBV10-3,AINPTGRDTDTQY
.,TRBJ1-2,TRBV6-5,ASRQGRDYGYT
.,TRBJ2-3,TRBV5-6,ASSLFGGTDTQY
.,TRBJ1-1,TRBV9,ASSLNHRDCQINTEAF
.,TRBJ2-3,TRBV2,ASTKNGRGPDTQY
TRBD2,TRBJ2-1,TRBV5-4,ASSLGGGVSNEQF
TRBD1,TRBJ2-3,TRBV29-1,SQRRWQGVTDTQY
.,TRBJ2-3,TRBV6-4,ASSQQGTDTQY
TRBD1,TRBJ1-2,TRBV10-3,AISGRQGVANYGYT
TRBD1,TRBJ1-1,TRBV11-2,ASSLRQGLAAF
.,TRBJ2-3,TRBV4-2,ASSQLPADTQY
.,TRBJ2-7,TRBV9,ASSVEASHYEQY
TRBD2,TRBJ2-7,TRBV28,ASSPRDLAGVDYEQY
TRBD1,TRBJ1-3,TRBV6-1,ASTQGAVDTIY
.,TRBJ2-3,TRBV11-2,ASTWGVTDTQY
TRBD2,.,TRBV6-1,ASSEARDYPAYEQY
.,TRBJ2-1,TRBV5-6,ASSVGLGSYNEQF
TRBD1,TRBJ2-3,TRBV11-2,ASSLDGQGTDTQY
TRBD2,TRBJ2-7,TRBV30,AWSKAAGGFGEQY
TRBD1,TRBJ1-3,TRBV27,ASSLSGTGDNTIY
TRBD1,TRBJ2-5,TRBV27,ASRRDRGRPETQY
.,TRBJ1-1,TRBV28,ASSLFGLERTEAF
TRBD2,TRBJ2-2,TRBV27,ASSISGRGTGELF
.,TRBJ1-1,TRBV4-2,ASTRRGTEAF
.,TRBJ2-1,TRBV18,ASSPSSDEQF
.,TRBJ2-3,TRBV28,ASSPHSTDTQY
TRBD2,TRBJ2-5,TRBV5-6,ASSPLAGGYLGETQY
.,TRBJ1-1,TRBV5-4,ASSLAGVRNTEAF
TRBD2,TRBJ2-7,TRBV5-1,ASSWQTSAREQY
.,TRBJ2-3,TRBV5-1,ASSLEPEADTQY
TRBD1,TRBJ2-7,TRBV6-4,ASSLEGTGAYEQY
.,TRBJ1-4,TRBV30,AWSVSRRTTKLF